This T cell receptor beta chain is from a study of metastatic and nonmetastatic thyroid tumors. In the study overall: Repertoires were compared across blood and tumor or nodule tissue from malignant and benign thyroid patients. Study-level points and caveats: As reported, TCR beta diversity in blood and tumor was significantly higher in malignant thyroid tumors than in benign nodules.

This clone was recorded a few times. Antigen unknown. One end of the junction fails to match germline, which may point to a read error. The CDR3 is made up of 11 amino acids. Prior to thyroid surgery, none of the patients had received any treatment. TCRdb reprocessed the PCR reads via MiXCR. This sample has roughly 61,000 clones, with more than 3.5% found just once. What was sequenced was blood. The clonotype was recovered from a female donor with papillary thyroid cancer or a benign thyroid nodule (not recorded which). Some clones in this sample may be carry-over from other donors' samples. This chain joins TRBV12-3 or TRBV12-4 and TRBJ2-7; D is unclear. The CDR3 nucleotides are TGTGTCAGCAGTATGTCTTACGAGCAGTACTTC. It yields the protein CVSSMSYEQYF.